These 30 T cell receptor beta chains share one sample of origin, sequenced in a study of T cell changes during pregnancy in multiple sclerosis. The assay was immunoSEQ multiplex PCR, and TCRdb's table has in-frame clones only and misses some. The sample has 80,000 to 100,000 clones, 85% to 95% seen once. Source: peripheral blood, taken in the first trimester of pregnancy. Every receptor here comes from a female donor with multiple sclerosis, enrolled in a pregnancy study.

The chain uses TRBV2 and TRBJ1-5; 7 bases fit TRBD1. The CDR3 has 16 residues. Germline CDR1 SNHLY, CDR2 FYNNEI. Trimming took 6 bases from V and 6 from J; bases not matched to a gene: 14. The CDR3 loop is CASRRIQGVPSQPQHF. The CDR3 DNA is TGTGCCAGCAGGAGAATTCAGGGGGTGCCCTCTCAGCCCCAGCATTTT.

This clone was picked up a small number of times. The chain employs TRBV4-1 and TRBJ2-1; 10 positions match TRBD2. The junction had 14 bases not matched to a gene; V was cut back by 4 bases and J by 5 bases. Germline CDR1 reads MGHRA; CDR2 reads YSYEKL. This CDR3 contains 18 residues. In DNA, the CDR3 is TGCGCCAGCAGCCCCCCCTATCCGGGACTAGCGTACGACAATGAGCAGTTCTTC. Translation gives CASSPPYPGLAYDNEQFF.

This chain joins TRBV30 and TRBJ1-1, with 10 bases identical to TRBD1. The V and J ends lost 5 bases and 5 bases, in that order; junction bases with no gene match: 8. The CDR3 has 14 residues. In germline, CDR1 is GTSNPN, CDR2 SVGIG (reference sequence). CDR3 loop: CAWDKRQGATEAFF. The CDR3 region has the DNA TGTGCCTGGGATAAAAGACAGGGGGCGACTGAAGCTTTCTTT.

The V call is TRBV28, the J call TRBJ2-5; 9 bases agree with TRBD1. V dropped 4 bases and J dropped 2; count of bases not matched to a gene: 8. CDR1 is MDHEN, CDR2 SYDVKM, per germline. This CDR3 spans 16 amino acids. This chain's CDR3 is CASSSPGTGWQETQYF. CDR3 nucleotides: TGTGCCAGCAGTTCCCCCGGGACAGGGTGGCAAGAGACCCAGTACTTC.

The chain uses TRBV6-1 and TRBJ2-7; TRBD1 agrees at 7 bases. The CDR3 runs to 13 residues. J was trimmed by 0 bases and V by 6 bases; bases with no gene match: 2. CDR1 is MNHNS, CDR2 SASEGT, per germline. DNA of the CDR3: TGTGCCAGCAGACGGGACAGCTCCTACGAGCAGTACTTC. Its translation is CASRRDSSYEQYF.

The rearrangement uses TRBV27 and TRBJ2-1, with a tentative D call TRBD2 (6 bases). Germline V gives CDR1 MNHEY, CDR2 SMNVEV (reference sequence). This CDR3 contains 16 residues. V gave up 4 bases and J gave up 6 bases, with 19 bases separating them. CDR3 in DNA: TGTGCCAGCAGTTCTACCTGGGACTCAAATGGCAATGAGCAGTTCTTC. It is translated as CASSSTWDSNGNEQFF.

The chain employs TRBV29-1 and TRBJ1-4; D is unclear. Deletions cut 6 bases from V and 3 bases from J, with 17 bases between. CDR3 length: 15 amino acids. Germline CDR1 and CDR2: SQVTM and ANQGSEA. In DNA, the CDR3 is TGCAGCGTCACCGGGCTGCCGGGGTCTAATGAAAAACTGTTTTTT. It encodes CSVTGLPGSNEKLFF.

The chain is built from TRBV6-4 and TRBJ2-1, with 14 nucleotides matching TRBD2. The CDR3 is made up of 16 amino acids. Germline V gene lookup returns CDR1 MRHNA and CDR2 SNTAGT. With V trimmed by 6 bases and J by 2 bases, 3 bases remained unmatched. The CDR3 is CASRGTSGRTYNEQFF. The CDR3 DNA follows: TGTGCCAGCAGGGGGACTAGCGGGAGAACCTACAATGAGCAGTTCTTC.

This chain uses TRBV27 with TRBJ2-7; possibly TRBD1 for D (5 bases). V lost 6 bases, J lost 2 bases, and 11 bases lay in between. CDR1 and CDR2 from the germline V gene are MNHEY and SMNVEV (reference sequence). The length of the CDR3 is 13 residues. DNA for the CDR3: TGTGCCAGCAGCTTAGGGGCAGCCTACGAGCAGTACTTC. Its translation: CASSLGAAYEQYF.

This chain connects TRBV7-3 to TRBJ2-3, with D uncertain. The CDR3 length is 13 residues. CDR1 is SGHTA and CDR2 is FQGTGA in the germline V gene. The germline V and J ends were trimmed by 5 bases and 7 bases, with 13 bases remaining between them. The CDR3 nucleotides read TGTGCCAGCAGCCAAGCCCTGGTAAATACGCAGTATTTT. Protein: CASSQALVNTQYF.

The chain uses TRBV20-1 and TRBJ1-2; no clear D gene. V was cut by 5 bases and J by 7 bases, with 11 bases left in between. The CDR3 has 11 residues. From germline, CDR1 is DFQATT and CDR2 SNEGSKA (reference sequence). The CDR3 loop reads CSAAVLIGYTF. CDR3 bases: TGCAGTGCTGCGGTTCTTATTGGCTACACCTTC.

The gene calls are TRBV19 and TRBJ1-4, with D possibly matching TRBD1 (5 bases). V lost 2 bases, J lost 8 bases, and 9 bases lay in between. Germline CDR1 LNHDA, CDR2 SQIVND (reference sequence). This CDR3 has 13 residues. CDR3 DNA: TGTGCCAGTAGTATACAGGGAACAGAAAAACTGTTTTTT. Protein product: CASSIQGTEKLFF.

This rearrangement joins TRBV10-1 to TRBJ2-7; TRBD1 might be the D (5 bases). Deletions cut 6 bases from V and 4 bases from J, with 13 bases between. The CDR3 is 13 residues long. Germline-derived CDR1 and CDR2 are WNHNN and SYGVQD (reference sequence). CDR3 region: CASRVGRRYEQYF. Here the CDR3 DNA reads TGCGCCAGCAGGGTGGGGCGCAGGTACGAGCAGTACTTC.

This chain uses TRBV9 with TRBJ1-1; D perhaps matches TRBD1 (5 bases). Germline V gene lookup returns CDR1 SGDLS and CDR2 YYNGEE. The V end lost 2 bases, the J end lost 0 bases, and 17 bases lay between the germline ends. CDR3 length: 17 residues. The CDR3 loop is CASSVGSYSGMNTEAFF. CDR3 bases: TGTGCCAGCAGCGTCGGGTCGTATTCAGGGATGAACACTGAAGCTTTCTTT.

CDR3 DNA sequence: TGTGCCAGCAGCTTGTGGGCGGGAGCCGACAATGAGCAGTTCTTC. It yields the protein CASSLWAGADNEQFF. The chain couples TRBV11-3 to TRBJ2-1; 7 nucleotides align to TRBD2. The trim removed 3 bases at V and 5 bases at J, leaving 7 bases unmatched. Germline V gives CDR1 SGHNT, CDR2 YENEEA. The CDR3 is 15 residues long.

This chain connects TRBV27 to TRBJ2-7; 13 nucleotides align to TRBD2. V lost 5 bases and J lost 6; bases outside the gene matches: 10. Germline loops: CDR1 MNHEY, CDR2 SMNVEV (reference sequence). The CDR3 is 16 amino acids. The CDR3 DNA reads TGTGCCAGCAGTGTTGGGACTAGCGGGACGCGGGCCGAGCAGTACTTC. Protein sequence: CASSVGTSGTRAEQYF.

The chain is built from TRBV28 and TRBJ1-5; 9 nucleotides align to TRBD1. There are 16 residues in the CDR3. With 5 bases clipped from V and 5 bases from J, the junction kept 10 bases outside the gene matches. Germline V CDR1 and CDR2: MDHEN, SYDVKM. CDR3 DNA: TGTGCCAGCAGTAGATTGACAGGGGGTACGGATCAGCCCCAGCATTTT. This sequence encodes CASSRLTGGTDQPQHF.

The chain has TRBV7-9 and TRBJ2-1; maybe TRBD2 (5 bases). The CDR3 length is 15 residues. Deletions cut 3 bases from V and 0 bases from J, with 9 bases between. Germline values: CDR1 SEHNR, CDR2 FQNEAQ (reference sequence). The chain's CDR3 is CASSLDSSSYNEQFF. The CDR3 coding sequence is TGTGCCAGCAGCTTGGACTCCAGCTCCTACAATGAGCAGTTCTTC.

The chain employs TRBV19 and TRBJ2-7, with 10 bases matching TRBD2. The CDR3 covers 14 residues. The V segment lost 3 bases and the J segment 3 bases; nucleotides outside the gene matches: 2. Germline values: CDR1 LNHDA, CDR2 SQIVND (reference sequence). CDR3 residues: CASSISGRDYEQYF. In DNA, the CDR3 is TGTGCCAGTAGTATCAGCGGGAGGGACTACGAGCAGTACTTC.

The rearrangement links TRBV6-5 to TRBJ1-1; 7 positions match TRBD1. The CDR3 has 15 amino acids. V lost 0 bases and J lost 0; bases outside the gene matches: 1. Germline V gene data show CDR1 as MNHEY and CDR2 as SVGAGI. As DNA, the CDR3 is TGTGCCAGCAGTTACTCCGGGACAGTGAACACTGAAGCTTTCTTT. Protein: CASSYSGTVNTEAFF.

This chain links TRBV28 with TRBJ1-1; D gene unclear. Germline V gene lookup returns CDR1 MDHEN and CDR2 SYDVKM. The V end lost 2 bases, the J end lost 6 bases, and 13 bases lay between the germline ends. The CDR3 has 14 amino acids. This CDR3 is CASSLAGLTAEAFF. CDR3 sequence (DNA): TGTGCCAGCAGTTTAGCTGGTCTCACGGCTGAAGCTTTCTTT.

V usage is TRBV30 and J usage is TRBJ2-3, with a possible D match to TRBD2 (5 bases). The CDR3 is 13 residues long. Trimming left V 4 bases short and J 5 bases short, with 13 bases between. The germline gives CDR1 GTSNPN, CDR2 SVGIG (reference sequence). The DNA of the CDR3 is TGTGCCTGGACCGTGGACTTGGGAGATACGCAGTATTTT. This sequence encodes CAWTVDLGDTQYF. Full variable domain (missing parts from reference TRBV30 and TRBJ2-3): SQTIHQWPATLVQPVGSPLSLECTVEGTSNPNLYWYRQAAGRGLQLLFYSVGIGQISSEVPQNLSASRPQDRQFILSSKKLLLSDSGFYLCAWTVDLGDTQYFGPGTRLTVL.

CDR3 sequence: CASSSDRVTYEQYF. CDR3 bases: TGTGCCAGCAGCAGCGACAGGGTGACCTACGAGCAGTACTTC. The chain links TRBV2 to TRBJ2-7; 7 bases line up with TRBD1. This CDR3 comprises 14 residues. J lost 2 bases, V lost 6 bases, and 7 bases had no gene match. Germline loops: CDR1 SNHLY, CDR2 FYNNEI.

The chain uses TRBV29-1 and TRBJ2-7, with TRBD1 identical over 9 bases. The CDR3 sequence is 14 residues long. Germline V CDR1 and CDR2: SQVTM, ANQGSEA. V was pared by 1 base and J by 0 bases, with 1 base of the junction left unmatched. This chain's CDR3 is CSVEGTGDSYEQYF. The CDR3 DNA reads as TGCAGCGTTGAAGGGACAGGGGACTCCTACGAGCAGTACTTC.

V usage is TRBV2 and J usage is TRBJ2-3; 8 nucleotides match TRBD2. The CDR3 length is 13 residues. Looked up from germline, CDR1 is SNHLY and CDR2 is FYNNEI. V lost 8 bases to trimming and J lost 2 bases; unmatched junction nucleotides: 3. In nucleotides, the CDR3 is TGTGCCAGCCGACTAGCGCCCACAGATACGCAGTATTTT. The encoded protein is CASRLAPTDTQYF.

The chain is built from TRBV27 and TRBJ1-1; D is undetermined. Looked up from germline, CDR1 is MNHEY and CDR2 is SMNVEV (reference sequence). Between the trimmed V and J ends, which lost 6 bases and 0 bases, there was a span of 11 bases. The CDR3 runs to 14 residues. The CDR3: CASSPREVNTEAFF. In DNA form, the CDR3 reads TGTGCCAGCAGCCCGCGCGAGGTGAACACTGAAGCTTTCTTT.

CDR3 region: CASSSTGGAVRETQYF. In DNA, the CDR3 is TGCGCCAGCAGCTCAACAGGGGGCGCAGTCCGGGAGACCCAGTACTTC. V is TRBV5-1 and J is TRBJ2-5; TRBD1 aligns across 9 bases. The CDR3 spans 16 residues. The trim removed 3 bases at V and 5 bases at J, leaving 11 bases unmatched. Germline assignment: CDR1 SGHRS and CDR2 YFSETQ.

The V and J genes are TRBV27 and TRBJ1-5, with 11 positions matching TRBD1. The CDR3 covers 15 residues. Trimming cost V 7 bases and J 4 bases; bases outside gene matches: 6. CDR1 MNHEY and CDR2 SMNVEV come from the germline V gene (reference sequence). CDR3 bases: TGTGCCAGCAAACCGGGACAGGGGGGAAATCAGCCCCAGCATTTT. The encoded protein is CASKPGQGGNQPQHF.

This clone was seen only once. CDR3 amino acids: CASSFRQGPYGYTF. Written as DNA, the CDR3 is TGTGCCAGCAGTTTTAGGCAGGGGCCCTATGGCTACACCTTC. The chain carries TRBV28 and TRBJ1-2; D is possibly TRBD1 (6 bases). CDR1 MDHEN and CDR2 SYDVKM come from the germline V gene. Trimming removed 3 bases at V and 4 bases at J, with 12 bases between. The CDR3 runs 14 residues.

V usage is TRBV18 and J usage is TRBJ2-7; TRBD1 agrees at 11 bases. V lost 2 bases to trimming and J lost 6 bases; unmatched junction nucleotides: 6. Germline V gene lookup returns CDR1 KGHSH and CDR2 LQKENI. This CDR3 has 15 amino acids. Here the CDR3 DNA reads TGTGCCAGCTCACCAAAGGGGACAGGGGGTGGCGAGCAGTACTTC. This encodes CASSPKGTGGGEQYF.